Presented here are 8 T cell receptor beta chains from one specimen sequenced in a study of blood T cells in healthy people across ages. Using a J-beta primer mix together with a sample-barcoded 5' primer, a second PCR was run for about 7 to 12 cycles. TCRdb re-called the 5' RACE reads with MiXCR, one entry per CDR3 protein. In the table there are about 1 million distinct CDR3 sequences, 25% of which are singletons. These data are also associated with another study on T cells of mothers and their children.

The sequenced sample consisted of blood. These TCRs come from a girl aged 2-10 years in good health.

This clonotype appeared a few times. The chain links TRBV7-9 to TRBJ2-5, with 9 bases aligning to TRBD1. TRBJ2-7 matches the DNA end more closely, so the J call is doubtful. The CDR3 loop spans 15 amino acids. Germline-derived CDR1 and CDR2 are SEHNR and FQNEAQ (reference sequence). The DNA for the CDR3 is TGTGCCAGCAGCTCCCGGGACAGGGAGTATTACGAGCAGTACTTC. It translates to CASSSRDREYYEQYF.

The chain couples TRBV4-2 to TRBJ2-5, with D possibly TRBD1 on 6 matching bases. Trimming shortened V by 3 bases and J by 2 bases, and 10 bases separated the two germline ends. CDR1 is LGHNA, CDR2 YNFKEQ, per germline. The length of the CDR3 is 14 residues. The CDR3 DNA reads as TGTGCCAGCAGCCAGATGACAGGTCAAGAGACCCAGTACTTC. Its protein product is CASSQMTGQETQYF.

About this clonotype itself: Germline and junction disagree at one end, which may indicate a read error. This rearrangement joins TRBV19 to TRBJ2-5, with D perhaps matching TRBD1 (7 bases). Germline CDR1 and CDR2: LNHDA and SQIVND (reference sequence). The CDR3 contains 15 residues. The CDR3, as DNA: TGTGCCAGTAGTCCCAGGGGGGACGGCCAAGAGACTCAGTACTTC. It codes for CASSPRGDGQETQYF.

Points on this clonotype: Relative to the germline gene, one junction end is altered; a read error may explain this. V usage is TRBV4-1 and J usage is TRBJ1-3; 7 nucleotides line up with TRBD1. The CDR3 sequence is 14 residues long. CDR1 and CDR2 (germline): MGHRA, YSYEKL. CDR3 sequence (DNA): TGCGCCGGCAGCCCACAGGGGCGCGGAAACACCATATATTTT. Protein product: CAGSPQGRGNTIYF.

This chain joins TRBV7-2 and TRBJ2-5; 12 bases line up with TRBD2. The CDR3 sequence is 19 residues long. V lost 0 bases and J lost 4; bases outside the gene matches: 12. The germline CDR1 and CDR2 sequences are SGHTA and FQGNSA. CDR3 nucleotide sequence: TGTGCCAGCAGCTTAGCTACCCTAGCGGGAGGGCCTTTATTAGAGACCCAGTACTTC. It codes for CASSLATLAGGPLLETQYF. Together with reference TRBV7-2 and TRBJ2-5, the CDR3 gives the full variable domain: GAGVSQSPSNKVTEKGKDVELRCDPISGHTALYWYRQSLGQGLEFLIYFQGNSAPDKSGLPSDRFSAERTGGSVSTLTIQRTQQEDSAVYLCASSLATLAGGPLLETQYFGPGTRLLVL.

DNA for the CDR3: TGCGCCAGCAGCCCCCCCCTATCAGGGGAGACCCAGTACTTC. Its protein is CASSPPLSGETQYF. The gene calls are TRBV5-1 and TRBJ2-1, with D possibly matching TRBD1 (5 bases). Near its end, the DNA agrees better with TRBJ2-5, so the J call may be wrong. CDR1 is SGHRS and CDR2 is YFSETQ in the germline V gene. The CDR3 length is 14 residues.

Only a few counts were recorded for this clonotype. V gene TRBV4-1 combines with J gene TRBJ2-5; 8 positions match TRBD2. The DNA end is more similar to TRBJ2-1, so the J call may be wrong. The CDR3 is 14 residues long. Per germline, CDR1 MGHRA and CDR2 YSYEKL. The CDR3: CASSRGLAPDEQFF. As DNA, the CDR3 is TGCGCCAGCAGCCGAGGACTAGCACCCGATGAGCAGTTCTTC.

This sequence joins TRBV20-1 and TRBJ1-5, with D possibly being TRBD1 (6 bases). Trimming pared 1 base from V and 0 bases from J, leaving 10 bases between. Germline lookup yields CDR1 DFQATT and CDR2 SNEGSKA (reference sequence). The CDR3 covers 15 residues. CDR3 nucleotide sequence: TGCAGTGCTAGAGCCGGGACACCTAGCAATCAGCCCCAGCATTTT. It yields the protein CSARAGTPSNQPQHF.